This T cell receptor beta chain was captured in a study of PD-1 blockade in classical Hodgkin lymphoma (dated by TCRdb to the early 2020s). With respect to the entire study: Nivolumab dosing was 3 mg/kg intravenously every 2 weeks, continuing until either disease progression or unacceptable toxicity. The study used CyTOF and TCR beta sequencing to define a peripheral blood immune signature of response to PD-1 blockade in classical Hodgkin lymphoma.

Results and caveats for the whole study, not just this receptor: By C4D1, a significant rise was seen in CD4+ TCR diversity but not in CD8+ TCR diversity (p=0.0027 vs p=0.16), and the rise was most apparent among complete responders (p=0.02). The study covered only a single clinical trial cohort, and the causes of the repertoire differences, possibly disease activity or prior therapy, were still not defined. Lower diversity was seen in patients whose nivolumab began less than 1 year after ASCT, and these patients were left out of later analyses so that immune reconstitution would not confound the results. Newly diagnosed patients were reported to have lower baseline TCR diversity than healthy donors, and relapsed/refractory patients were reported to have lower baseline TCR diversity still. Baseline diversity similar to that of newly diagnosed patients was observed in trial patients achieving complete response, whereas significantly lower diversity was observed in partial responders and progressors.

About this clone: It lacks a known antigen. Per-nucleotide qualities are absent, and no much larger clonotype sits a single base away.

The germline V gene (reference sequence) specifies SEHNR as CDR1 and FQNEAQ as CDR2. The CDR3, from cysteine to phenylalanine, totals 14 residues. Just CDR3 DNA is preserved here, 42 bases in frame from base 1. V is reduced by 8 bases and J by 0 bases, leaving a spacing of 12 bases between them. The time point label of this sample denotes: cycle 4 day 1 (C4D1), after 6 weeks of nivolumab. Every trial patient had relapsed after autologous stem cell transplantation, and cohorts A, B and C differed in prior brentuximab vedotin exposure. The trial cohort was composed of 56 patients with relapsed/refractory classical Hodgkin lymphoma, for whom complete response, partial response or progressive disease was recorded as best overall response. Trial patients were treated with single-agent nivolumab in the multi-cohort phase II CheckMate 205 trial. An independent review committee assessed best overall response by applying the 2007 International Working Group response criteria. Trial PBMCs were obtained immediately prior to nivolumab initiation (C1D1) and on therapy at cycle 2 day 1 and cycle 4 day 1. After peripheral blood was drawn into 8 mL Vacutainer Cell Preparation Tubes, PBMCs were isolated by centrifugation and then cryopreserved.

Genomic DNA was extracted with the Qiagen DNeasy kit from unsorted PBMCs and from negatively selected CD4+ and CD8+ fractions. TCR beta CDR3 regions were amplified by immunoSEQ multiplex PCR using primers annealing to V and J segments. A synthetic immune receptor repertoire was used to minimize amplification bias, and any remaining bias was removed computationally after sequencing. The authors' pipeline ran thus. Repertoire diversity was quantified as the Shannon entropy index using custom Python scripts. The unsorted, CD4+ and CD8+ repertoires were each analyzed separately, with the exception of combined analyses, where CD4+ and CD8+ sequences were merged in silico. A clone counted as expanded when the clone's frequency after treatment rose at least 2-fold relative to C1D1, and clones undetected at baseline were given a pseudocount of 0.5. Singleton clones were defined as clones with 0 or 1 copy at C1D1, and non-singleton clones were defined as clones with 2 or more copies. Clones expanded in unsorted samples were assigned a CD4+, CD8+ or unknown annotation through matching of protein sequences in sorted samples from the same patient. Diversity changes from C1D1 to C4D1 were tested in paired samples using Wilcoxon tests. TCRdb mirrors the immuneACCESS table, restricted to in-frame sequences. Some clones are absent from its copies; in checked studies, under half trace to an unresolved V gene, and the reason for the others is unknown. The V and J calls and the clone size are those of that table, but D and trimming were determined from the DNA. Present in this sample are some 86,000 clones, over 75% of which were seen just once. The top ten clones comprise under 3.5% of the sample.

The V gene is TRBV7-9 and the J gene is TRBJ2-3; too little of a D gene remains to name it. The source material was peripheral blood mononuclear cells (PBMCs), sampled before the fourth cycle of nivolumab. The TCR was taken from a human donor with classical Hodgkin lymphoma. The sequenced DNA is TGTGCCAGCTTACACTTTTCTAGCACAGATACGCAGTATTTT. The encoded protein is CASLHFSSTDTQYF.